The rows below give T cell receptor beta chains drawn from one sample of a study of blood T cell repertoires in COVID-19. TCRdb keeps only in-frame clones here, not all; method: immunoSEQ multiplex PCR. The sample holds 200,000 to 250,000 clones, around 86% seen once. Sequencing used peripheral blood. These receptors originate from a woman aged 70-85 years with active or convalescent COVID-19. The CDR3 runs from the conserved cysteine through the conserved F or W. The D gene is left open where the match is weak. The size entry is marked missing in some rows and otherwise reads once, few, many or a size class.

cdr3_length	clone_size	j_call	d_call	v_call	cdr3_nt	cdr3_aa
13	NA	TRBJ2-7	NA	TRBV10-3	TGTGCCATCAGTGTAGCCAGGGCCGACGAGCAGTACTTC	CAISVARADEQYF
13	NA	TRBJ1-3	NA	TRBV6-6	TGTGCCAGCAGTTCGACAAGCGGAAACACCATATATTTT	CASSSTSGNTIYF
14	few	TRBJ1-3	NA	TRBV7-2	TGTGCCAGCAGCCGGAGCCATTCTGGAAACACCATATATTTT	CASSRSHSGNTIYF
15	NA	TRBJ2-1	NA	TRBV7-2	TGTGCCAGCAGCTTAACTTCCGCCTCCTACAATGAGCAGTTCTTC	CASSLTSASYNEQFF
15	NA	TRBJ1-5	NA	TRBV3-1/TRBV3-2	TGTGCCAGCAGCCAAGATACAAGTGGCAATCAGCCCCAGCATTTT	CASSQDTSGNQPQHF
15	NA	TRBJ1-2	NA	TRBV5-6	TGTGCCAGCAGCTTCTCTAGGACAGTCCTTCAGGGCTACACCTTC	CASSFSRTVLQGYTF
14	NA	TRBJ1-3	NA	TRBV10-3	TGTGCCGCCACTGAGGTTGACCCTGGAAACACCATATATTTT	CAATEVDPGNTIYF
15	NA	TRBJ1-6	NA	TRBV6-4	TGTGCCAGCAGTGAAGGGGGCTCCTATAATTCACCCCTCCACTTT	CASSEGGSYNSPLHF
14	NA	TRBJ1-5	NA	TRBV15	TGTGCCACCAGCAGAGACAGGGTCAATCAGCCCCAGCATTTT	CATSRDRVNQPQHF
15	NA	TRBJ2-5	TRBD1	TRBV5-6	TGTGCCAGCAGCCTTCCGGGACAGTGGCAGGAGACCCAGTACTTC	CASSLPGQWQETQYF
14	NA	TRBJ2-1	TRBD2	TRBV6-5	TGTGCCAGCGGACTAGCGGGGGCCAAAAATGAGCAGTTCTTC	CASGLAGAKNEQFF
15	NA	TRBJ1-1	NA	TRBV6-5	TGTGCCAGCCCTATCCTAGGGGGAGTTAACACTGAAGCTTTCTTT	CASPILGGVNTEAFF
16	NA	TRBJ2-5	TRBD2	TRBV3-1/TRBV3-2	TGTGCCAGCAGCCCGCAGGGACTATATACGCAAGAGACCCAGTACTTC	CASSPQGLYTQETQYF
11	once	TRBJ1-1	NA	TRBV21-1	TGTGCCAGCAGCAAACTCAGAGAAGCTTTCTTT	CASSKLREAFF
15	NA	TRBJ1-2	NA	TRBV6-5	TGTGCCAGCAGTTACGTCGTTATAGGGGGTTATGGCTACACCTTC	CASSYVVIGGYGYTF
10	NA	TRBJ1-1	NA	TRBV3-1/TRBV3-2	TGTGCCAGCAGCTTAACCAGGGCTTTCTTT	CASSLTRAFF
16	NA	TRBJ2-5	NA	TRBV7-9	TGTGCCAGCAGCTCCCAAAAACTCCAGGGAAAAGAGACCCAGTACTTC	CASSSQKLQGKETQYF
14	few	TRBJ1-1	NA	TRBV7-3	TGTGCCAGCAGCCTTCAGGGTCAGGACACTGAAGCTTTCTTT	CASSLQGQDTEAFF
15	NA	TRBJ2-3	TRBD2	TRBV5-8	TGTGCCAGCAGTTCTTACCGGGGGGACACAGATACGCAGTATTTT	CASSSYRGDTDTQYF
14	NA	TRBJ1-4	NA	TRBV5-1	TGCGCCAGCAGCTTCCAGACAACTAATGAAAAACTGTTTTTT	CASSFQTTNEKLFF
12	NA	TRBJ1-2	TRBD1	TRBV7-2	TGTGCCAGCAGCGAGACAGGGGGTGGCTACACCTTC	CASSETGGGYTF
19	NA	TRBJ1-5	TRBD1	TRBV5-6	TGTGCCAGCAGCTTACAAACAGGGGTTCGGAGCCATAGCAATCAGCCCCAGCATTTT	CASSLQTGVRSHSNQPQHF
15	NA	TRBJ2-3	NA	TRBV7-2	TGTGCCAGCAGCTTACCCCTAGGAGGCACAGATACGCAGTATTTT	CASSLPLGGTDTQYF
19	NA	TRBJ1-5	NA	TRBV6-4	TGTGCCAGCCCGCAAAAACACGTAACCTTTGACAGGTCCAATCAGCCCCAGCATTTT	CASPQKHVTFDRSNQPQHF
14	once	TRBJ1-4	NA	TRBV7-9	TGTGCCAGCAGCTTAAGCCTGCGGGATGAAAAACTGTTTTTT	CASSLSLRDEKLFF
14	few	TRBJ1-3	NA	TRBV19	TGTGCCAGTAGTATTCCCATCTCTGGAAACACCATATATTTT	CASSIPISGNTIYF
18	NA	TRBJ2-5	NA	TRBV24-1	TGTGCCACCAGTGATTTTTCCCCACTTGGCCGGGTCGGAGAGACCCAGTACTTC	CATSDFSPLGRVGETQYF
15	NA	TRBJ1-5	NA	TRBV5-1	TGCGCCAGCAGCTTGGGAGGAGGGACCAATCAGCCCCAGCATTTT	CASSLGGGTNQPQHF
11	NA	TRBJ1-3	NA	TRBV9	TGTGCCAGCAGCTCAGGAAACACCATATATTTT	CASSSGNTIYF
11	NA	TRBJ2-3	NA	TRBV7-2	TGTGCCAGCCTGGTGAGAGATACGCAGTATTTT	CASLVRDTQYF
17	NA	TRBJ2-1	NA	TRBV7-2	TGTGCCAGCATTCTAAGGAGGGATTGGACTGGACGCAGTGAGCAGTTCTTC	CASILRRDWTGRSEQFF
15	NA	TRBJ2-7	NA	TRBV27	TGTGCCAGCAGTTTCGGGCAGGGAAGGTACTACGAGCAGTACTTC	CASSFGQGRYYEQYF
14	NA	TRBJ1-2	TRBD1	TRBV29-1	TGCAGCGTTGAAGAGGGGACAGGGGACTATGGCTACACCTTC	CSVEEGTGDYGYTF
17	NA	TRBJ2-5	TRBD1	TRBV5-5	TGTGCCAGCAGCTATTCTCCCGGGACAGGTATTGGAGGGACCCAGTACTTC	CASSYSPGTGIGGTQYF
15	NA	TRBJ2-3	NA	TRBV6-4	TGTGCCAGCAGTGACGGGCGATCTAGCACAGATACGCAGTATTTT	CASSDGRSSTDTQYF
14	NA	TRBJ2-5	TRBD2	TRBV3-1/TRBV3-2	TGTGCCAGCTGGGCGGGAGGGGTCCCCGGGACCCAGTACTTC	CASWAGGVPGTQYF
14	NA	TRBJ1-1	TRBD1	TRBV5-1	TGCGCCAGCAGCCTCGGACAGGGAGGGACTGAAGCTTTCTTT	CASSLGQGGTEAFF
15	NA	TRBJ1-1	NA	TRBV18	TGTGCCAGCTCACCACCGGCAGGAGGGAACACTGAAGCTTTCTTT	CASSPPAGGNTEAFF
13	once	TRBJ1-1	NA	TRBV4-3	TGCGCCAGCAGCGACTTTCATGGGACTGAAGCTTTCTTT	CASSDFHGTEAFF
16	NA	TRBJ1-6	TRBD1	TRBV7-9	TGTGCCAGCAGCTTAGGAGGGGGCAGGGCCGATTCACCCCTCCACTTT	CASSLGGGRADSPLHF
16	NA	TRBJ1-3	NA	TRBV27	TGTGCCAGCAGTTTATCAGGGGCCTACTCTGGAAACACCATATATTTT	CASSLSGAYSGNTIYF